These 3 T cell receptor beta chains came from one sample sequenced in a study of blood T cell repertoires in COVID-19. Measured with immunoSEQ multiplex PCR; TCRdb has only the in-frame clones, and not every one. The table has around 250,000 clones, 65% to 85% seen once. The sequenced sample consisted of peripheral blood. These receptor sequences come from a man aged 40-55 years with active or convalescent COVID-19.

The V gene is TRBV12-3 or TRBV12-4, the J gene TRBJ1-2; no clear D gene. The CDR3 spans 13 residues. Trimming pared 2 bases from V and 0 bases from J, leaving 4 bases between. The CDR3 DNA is TGTGCCAGCAGTTTACCCTCTAACTATGGCTACACCTTC. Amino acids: CASSLPSNYGYTF.

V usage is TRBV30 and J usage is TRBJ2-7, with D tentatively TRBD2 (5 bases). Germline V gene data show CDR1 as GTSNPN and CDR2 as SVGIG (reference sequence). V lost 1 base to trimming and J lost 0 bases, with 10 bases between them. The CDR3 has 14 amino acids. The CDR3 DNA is TGTGCCTGGAGTGACGAGCGGTTCTCCTACGAGCAGTACTTC. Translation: CAWSDERFSYEQYF.

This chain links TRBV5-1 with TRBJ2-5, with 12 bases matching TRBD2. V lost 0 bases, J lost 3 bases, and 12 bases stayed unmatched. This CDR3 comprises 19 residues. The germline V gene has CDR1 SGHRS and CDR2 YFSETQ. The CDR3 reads CASSLDSGLAGRGKETQYF. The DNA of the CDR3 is TGCGCCAGCAGCTTGGATTCCGGACTAGCGGGGAGGGGGAAAGAGACCCAGTACTTC.